Presented here are 11 T cell receptor beta chains from one specimen sequenced in a study of breast tumors, draining lymph nodes, adjacent tissues. Axillary draining lymph nodes of breast cancer patients supplied the node samples. TCRdb redid the calling of the multiplex PCR reads with MiXCR, one entry per CDR3 protein. The repertoire includes hundreds of thousands of distinct CDR3 sequences, about 30% of them detected once, and over 1.1% sits in the top ten. The material sequenced was axillary lymph node tissue. The receptors stem from a female donor with breast cancer. Some clones in this sample may be carry-over from other donors' samples.

The chain is built from TRBV7-2 and TRBJ1-5, with TRBD1 matching over 8 bases. Per germline, CDR1 SGHTA and CDR2 FQGNSA. V lost 6 bases, J lost 1 base, and 5 bases stayed unmatched. This CDR3 contains 15 residues. Here the CDR3 DNA reads TGTGCCAGCAGTTGGACAGGGTTAAGCAATCAGCCCCAGCATTTT. Its protein is CASSWTGLSNQPQHF.

With respect to this clonotype: An end of the junction does not agree with germline; a read error may underlie this. V and J are TRBV7-7 and TRBJ2-2; 7 bases are shared with TRBD2. Germline CDR1 and CDR2: SSHAT and FNYEAQ (reference sequence). This CDR3 region has 16 residues. The CDR3 DNA follows: TGTGCTAGCAGCTTAGCGCCCGGGAGGTCGACCGGGGAGCTGTTTTTT. Translation: CASSLAPGRSTGELFF.

The chain carries TRBV7-2 and TRBJ2-5, with 8 bases that match TRBD1. Germline V gene sequence: CDR1 SGHTA, CDR2 FQGNSA. This CDR3 has 16 residues. V dropped 5 bases and J dropped 5; count of bases not matched to a gene: 13. DNA of the CDR3: TGTGCCAGCAGCACGACCCGAGGACAGGGAAGGGAGACCCAGTACTTC. Translating gives CASSTTRGQGRETQYF.

There are many counts of this clonotype. This sequence joins TRBV6-1 and TRBJ2-7; D is perhaps TRBD2 (5 bases). The V gene lost 6 bases and the J gene lost 2 bases, with 14 bases spanning the gap. Germline V gives CDR1 MNHNS, CDR2 SASEGT. The CDR3 contains 14 residues. The CDR3 reads CASRDRGGTYEQYF. The CDR3 coding sequence is TGTGCCAGCAGAGACCGGGGTGGGACCTACGAGCAGTACTTC.

This clonotype was counted ten times or more. V gene TRBV20-1 combines with J gene TRBJ2-3, with 7 bases fitting TRBD2. This CDR3 contains 13 residues. The V and J ends lost 5 bases and 1 base, in that order; junction bases with no gene match: 3. The germline V gene encodes CDR1 DFQATT and CDR2 SNEGSKA (reference sequence). The CDR3 DNA reads as TGCAGTGCTGCAACTAGCGGCACAGATACGCAGTATTTT. Encoded protein: CSAATSGTDTQYF.

This clonotype appeared many times. The chain is built from TRBV7-9 and TRBJ2-7; TRBD2 matches 7 bases. Germline V gives CDR1 SEHNR, CDR2 FQNEAQ (reference sequence). Trimming cost V 1 base and J 2 bases; bases outside gene matches: 8. This CDR3 region has 16 residues. This chain's CDR3 is CASSLEPSGLTYEQYF. The CDR3 region has the DNA TGTGCCAGCAGCTTAGAACCTAGCGGACTCACCTACGAGCAGTACTTC.

This clonotype has a count of ten or more. The chain recombines TRBV25-1 with TRBJ2-1; D is unresolved. This CDR3 spans 10 amino acids. V lost 6 bases and J lost 9, with 6 bases in between. The V gene's germline CDR1 is MGHDK and CDR2 SYGVNS. CDR3 residues: CASSAVEQFF. The CDR3 DNA reads as TGTGCCAGCAGCGCGGTTGAGCAGTTCTTC.

This chain links TRBV10-3 with TRBJ2-7; 13 bases are a match to TRBD2. Germline assignment: CDR1 ENHRY and CDR2 SYGVKD. The CDR3 has 15 residues. V dropped 6 bases and J dropped 6; count of bases not matched to a gene: 8. Here the CDR3 reads CAIRRTSGSTVEQYF. In DNA, the CDR3 is TGTGCCATCAGAAGGACTAGCGGGAGTACGGTCGAGCAGTACTTC.

The CDR3 spells CASQRAGYQETQYF. Here the CDR3 DNA reads TGCGCCAGCCAGCGCGCCGGGTACCAAGAGACCCAGTACTTC. The gene calls are TRBV5-1 and TRBJ2-5; unclear D gene. This CDR3 spans 14 amino acids. Germline V CDR1 and CDR2: SGHRS, YFSETQ. V lost 7 bases, J lost 0 bases, and 13 bases lay in between.

In this sample, this clonotype turned up once. The V gene is TRBV9, the J gene TRBJ1-5; 7 bases fit TRBD1. The CDR3 runs 14 residues. Germline V gene lookup returns CDR1 SGDLS and CDR2 YYNGEE. V lost 3 bases and J lost 5; bases outside the gene matches: 5. The CDR3 DNA sequence: TGTGCCAGCAGCGGACAGGGAGTAGATCAGCCCCAGCATTTT. Translating gives CASSGQGVDQPQHF.

This rearrangement joins TRBV14 to TRBJ1-1, with no clear D. Germline lookup yields CDR1 SGHDN and CDR2 FVKESK. This CDR3 has 13 residues. Trimming took off 2 bases at V and 4 bases at J, with 8 bases between the two ends. The CDR3 DNA reads as TGTGCCAGCAGCCAAAATTTAGCCACTGAAGCTTTCTTT. This codes for CASSQNLATEAFF.